Given below is one T cell receptor (beta chain) in context. Its antigen is currently unknown. A read error may produce the germline difference seen at one junction end. This record belongs to a study of T cell responses to AZD1222 COVID-19 vaccine. General observations from the study: Regions 160-218 and 743-854 held dominance among vaccine-associated CD4 TCRs, which spanned spike. A rise in Spike-specific TCR breadth and depth followed two AZD1222 doses. White British ancestry dominated among donors, who included more females, and clonal diversity was possibly underestimated.

Sequencing used immunoSEQ multiplex PCR; TCRdb keeps in-frame clones, though not all of them. In the table there are 90,000 to 120,000 clones, around 92% of which are singletons. Timing groups of about 4 and about 12 weeks for second doses were pooled. Germline V gene lookup returns CDR1 SGHDT and CDR2 YYEEEE. This CDR3 comprises 15 residues. The sequence came from an adult who received the AZD1222 COVID-19 vaccine. The source was peripheral blood, collected 28 days after the second AZD1222 dose. The V gene is TRBV5-6, the J gene TRBJ2-1, with D perhaps TRBD1 (6 bases). For the CDR3, the DNA is TGTGCCAGCAGCTTAACCGGGACCAATGGACAGTTGGCGCTCTTC. Protein product: CASSLTGTNGQLALF.